A single sample gave rise to the 26 T cell receptor beta chains below, sequenced in a study of blood T cell repertoires in COVID-19. Using immunoSEQ multiplex PCR, the repertoire was profiled, and TCRdb retains in-frame clones only, with some absent. The sample carries under 350,000 clones, around 78% recorded once. The material sequenced was peripheral blood. The receptors here all came from a man aged 55-75 years who had recovered from COVID-19.

This chain joins TRBV6-5 and TRBJ1-5; tentative D call: TRBD1 (6 bases). V dropped 7 bases and J dropped 4 bases, with 14 bases sitting between them. The CDR3 has 14 residues. Germline CDR1 and CDR2: MNHEY and SVGAGI. CDR3 residues: CASTPGGGNQPQHF. The CDR3 nucleotides are TGTGCCAGCACACCGGGAGGGGGGAATCAGCCCCAGCATTTT.

The rearrangement uses TRBV5-8 and TRBJ2-2; D gene unclear. The germline CDR1 and CDR2 sequences are SGHTS and YDEGEE. V shed 1 base and J shed 4 bases, with 11 bases lying between them. The CDR3 length is 15 residues. In DNA, the CDR3 is TGTGCCAGCAGCTTGCGGTGGTCGGGCACCGGGGAGCTGTTTTTT. As protein: CASSLRWSGTGELFF.

The rearrangement joins TRBV6-5 to TRBJ2-6; D gene ambiguous. V was trimmed by 6 bases and J by 4 bases, leaving 7 bases between them. Germline assignment: CDR1 MNHEY and CDR2 SVGAGI. The CDR3 totals 13 residues. DNA for the CDR3: TGTGCCAGCAGGTCCTTCGGGGCCAACGTCCTGACTTTC. It is translated as CASRSFGANVLTF.

The chain combines TRBV9 with TRBJ2-1, with D maybe TRBD2 (6 bases). Germline V lookup: CDR1 SGDLS, CDR2 YYNGEE. V was trimmed by 0 bases and J by 6 bases, leaving 19 bases between them. The CDR3 length is 17 residues. In DNA, the CDR3 is TGTGCCAGCAGCGTAGACCCCCCCTCGGGGGTGGTCAATGAGCAGTTCTTC. Translation: CASSVDPPSGVVNEQFF.

The chain links TRBV7-9 to TRBJ1-6; D gene uncertain. This CDR3 comprises 14 residues. V was cut by 4 bases and J by 6 bases, with 10 bases left in between. Per germline, CDR1 SEHNR and CDR2 FQNEAQ (reference sequence). CDR3 amino acids: CASSSISANSPLHF. CDR3 sequence (DNA): TGTGCCAGCAGCTCCATTAGTGCTAATTCACCCCTCCACTTT. The entire variable domain, with the rest obtained from reference TRBV7-9 and TRBJ1-6, is as follows: DTGVSQNPRHKITKRGQNVTFRCDPISEHNRLYWYRQTLGQGPEFLTYFQNEAQLEKSRLLSDRFSAERPKGSFSTLEIQRTEQGDSAMYLCASSSISANSPLHFGNGTRLTVT.

This clone has a single count. The genes are TRBV27 and TRBJ2-7; 7 bases agree with TRBD1. The junction had 1 base not matched to a gene; V was cut back by 2 bases and J by 3 bases. CDR1 is MNHEY and CDR2 is SMNVEV in the germline V gene (reference sequence). The CDR3 sequence is 13 residues long. The CDR3 here is CASSLRDSYEQYF. The CDR3 bases are TGTGCCAGCAGTTTACGGGACAGCTACGAGCAGTACTTC.

This clone turned up a few times. The V and J genes are TRBV9 and TRBJ2-2; 12 positions match TRBD1. V shed 3 bases, J shed 3 bases, and the junction held 3 bases outside the gene matches. Germline loops: CDR1 SGDLS, CDR2 YYNGEE. This CDR3 contains 16 residues. DNA of the CDR3: TGTGCCAGCAGCGCGGGACAGGGGGCATACACCGGGGAGCTGTTTTTT. Protein: CASSAGQGAYTGELFF.

The chain couples TRBV12-3 or TRBV12-4 to TRBJ1-1; D unresolved. The CDR3 is 13 residues long. V dropped 4 bases and J dropped 0 bases, with 6 bases sitting between them. CDR3 bases: TGTGCCAGCAGTTCCAGGATGAACACTGAAGCTTTCTTT. Protein: CASSSRMNTEAFF.

V gene TRBV4-2 combines with J gene TRBJ1-5; TRBD1 is a possible D gene (5 bases). Trimming cost V 1 base and J 2 bases, with 6 bases left between them. Germline loops: CDR1 LGHNA, CDR2 YNFKEQ. The CDR3 totals 14 residues. The CDR3 DNA reads as TGTGCCAGCAGCCAAGTGGGGCGCAATCAGCCCCAGCATTTT. Translated: CASSQVGRNQPQHF.

About this clone: Different DNA sequences within this sample yield the same CDR3. The rearrangement uses TRBV19 and TRBJ2-7; 7 bases are a match to TRBD1. This CDR3 is built from 14 residues. V lost 2 bases and J lost 2; bases outside the gene matches: 3. Germline V gene lookup returns CDR1 LNHDA and CDR2 SQIVND (reference sequence). CDR3 nucleotides: TGTGCCAGTAGTATACGCCAGGGGGCCTACGAGCAGTACTTC. Protein: CASSIRQGAYEQYF. The whole variable domain, remainder taken from reference TRBV19 and TRBJ2-7, is DGGITQSPKYLFRKEGQNVTLSCEQNLNHDAMYWYRQDPGQGLRLIYYSQIVNDFQKGDIAEGYSVSREKKESFPLTVTSAQKNPTAFYLCASSIRQGAYEQYFGPGTRLTVT.

The chain uses TRBV4-2 and TRBJ1-1; D might be TRBD1 (5 bases). The CDR3 is made up of 16 amino acids. Germline CDR1 and CDR2: LGHNA and YNFKEQ. Trimming left V 0 bases short and J 4 bases short, with 15 bases between. The CDR3 DNA reads TGTGCCAGCAGCCAAGAATGGGGCAGAACCTCCACTGAAGCTTTCTTT. Protein product: CASSQEWGRTSTEAFF.

This clone was seen only a few times. The chain couples TRBV5-6 to TRBJ2-7; 11 positions match TRBD2. Germline loops: CDR1 SGHDT, CDR2 YYEEEE. The CDR3 has 15 residues. The V and J ends lost 3 bases and 2 bases, in that order; junction bases with no gene match: 4. CDR3: CASSWGLADTYEQYF. The CDR3 DNA sequence: TGTGCCAGCAGCTGGGGACTAGCGGATACCTACGAGCAGTACTTC.

The V call is TRBV29-1, the J call TRBJ1-6; 9 bases match TRBD1. Germline V CDR1 and CDR2: SQVTM, ANQGSEA. The CDR3 spans 15 residues. Germline trimming cut 7 bases from V and 3 bases from J; bases unmatched to any gene: 7. CDR3 nucleotides: TGCAGCGAGAACAGGGGGCACGTCTATAATTCACCCCTCCACTTT. It yields the protein CSENRGHVYNSPLHF.

J is TRBJ1-1 and V is TRBV5-6; D may be TRBD1 (6 bases). The CDR3 sequence is 15 residues long. Germline V gives CDR1 SGHDT, CDR2 YYEEEE. V was trimmed by 3 bases and J by 0 bases, leaving 12 bases between them. The CDR3 protein is CASSSDRILNTEAFF. CDR3 DNA: TGTGCCAGCAGCTCAGACAGGATACTGAACACTGAAGCTTTCTTT. Full variable domain (remainder filled in from reference TRBV5-6 and TRBJ1-1): DAGVTQSPTHLIKTRGQQVTLRCSPKSGHDTVSWYQQALGQGPQFIFQYYEEEERQRGNFPDRFSGHQFPNYSSELNVNALLLGDSALYLCASSSDRILNTEAFFGQGTRLTVV.

The chain is built from TRBV12-3 or TRBV12-4 and TRBJ1-2; tentative D call: TRBD1 (6 bases). CDR3 length equals 13 residues. V was trimmed by 5 bases and J by 6 bases, leaving 13 bases between them. The CDR3: CASSPTGSNGYTF. For the CDR3, the DNA is TGTGCCAGCAGTCCGACAGGTTCGAATGGCTACACCTTC.

V gene TRBV19 combines with J gene TRBJ1-3; the match to TRBD1 covers 7 bases. The CDR3 loop spans 18 amino acids. CDR1 is LNHDA and CDR2 is SQIVND in the germline V gene (reference sequence). The junction had 20 bases not matched to a gene; V was cut back by 8 bases and J by 4 bases. The CDR3 DNA follows: TGTGCCAGTGGAACGGGACAGCCAACCTATTTAGCCGGAAACACCATATATTTT. Translating it yields CASGTGQPTYLAGNTIYF.

The chain uses TRBV11-2 and TRBJ2-1; 9 nucleotides agree with TRBD2. V was clipped by 6 bases and J by 4 bases; unmatched bases: 7. The CDR3 is 15 amino acids. Per the germline V gene, CDR1 is SGHAT and CDR2 is FQNNGV. CDR3 amino acids: CASRRLAGGYNEQFF. CDR3 in DNA: TGTGCCAGCAGGAGGTTGGCGGGAGGGTACAATGAGCAGTTCTTC.

The genes are TRBV20-1 and TRBJ2-5; 7 bases are shared with TRBD1. Germline loops: CDR1 DFQATT, CDR2 SNEGSKA (reference sequence). CDR3 size: 14 residues. Losses at the gene ends were 3 bases for V and 4 bases for J; bases not matched to a gene: 8. CDR3 in amino acids: CSASDAGGVETQYF. CDR3 coding DNA: TGCAGTGCTAGTGATGCAGGGGGTGTAGAGACCCAGTACTTC.

This clone occurred a few times. The J gene is TRBJ1-1, the V gene TRBV5-5; D is uncertain. The CDR3 covers 14 residues. V was cut by 1 base and J by 0 bases, with 7 bases left in between. Looked up from germline, CDR1 is SGHKS and CDR2 is YYEKEE (reference sequence). The CDR3 region has the DNA TGTGCCAGCAGCTTGTCGTTAGTGAACACTGAAGCTTTCTTT. This sequence encodes CASSLSLVNTEAFF.

The CDR3 nucleotides read TGTGCCAGTGTACGGCGGGGGATGAACACTGAAGCTTTCTTT. Protein sequence: CASVRRGMNTEAFF. This chain uses TRBV19 with TRBJ1-1, with a weak D call TRBD1 (5 bases). CDR3 length: 14 residues. Germline V gives CDR1 LNHDA, CDR2 SQIVND (reference sequence). With 8 bases removed from V and 0 bases from J, the gap between germline ends came to 13 bases.

This clone was recorded a few times. The chain is built from TRBV28 and TRBJ1-4, with 10 nucleotides matching TRBD1. CDR3 length equals 15 residues. V lost 5 bases, J lost 11 bases, and 11 bases stayed unmatched. CDR1 and CDR2 from the germline V gene are MDHEN and SYDVKM. The CDR3, as DNA: TGTGCCAGCAGTCGCACGGACAGGGGGGGTTGGAAACTGTTTTTT. Protein: CASSRTDRGGWKLFF.

The chain employs TRBV9 and TRBJ2-5; 9 nucleotides agree with TRBD2. Per the germline V gene, CDR1 is SGDLS and CDR2 is YYNGEE. J was trimmed by 5 bases and V by 0 bases; bases with no gene match: 8. The CDR3 is made up of 16 amino acids. The CDR3 is CASSVGPGLAAETQYF. CDR3 DNA: TGTGCCAGCAGCGTAGGTCCGGGACTAGCTGCCGAGACCCAGTACTTC.

The chain carries TRBV25-1 and TRBJ2-7; D possibly corresponds to TRBD1 (5 bases). Germline CDR1 and CDR2: MGHDK and SYGVNS. The length of the CDR3 is 13 residues. The V end lost 4 bases, the J end lost 4 bases, and 11 bases lay between the germline ends. The DNA of the CDR3 is TGTGCCAGCAGTGGAGACAGTCTTTACGAGCAGTACTTC. Translated: CASSGDSLYEQYF.

The V and J genes are TRBV5-1 and TRBJ2-5, with 11 positions matching TRBD2. The J segment lost 3 bases and the V segment lost 4 bases, leaving 8 bases of the junction unmatched. This CDR3 spans 16 amino acids. From germline, CDR1 is SGHRS and CDR2 YFSETQ. This CDR3 is CASSRGTSGKKETQYF. CDR3 sequence (DNA): TGCGCCAGCAGCCGGGGGACTAGCGGAAAGAAAGAGACCCAGTACTTC.

The chain employs TRBV10-3 and TRBJ2-5; TRBD1 aligns across 7 bases. CDR3 size: 15 residues. V shed 8 bases and J 0 bases; nucleotides not matched to a gene: 9. Looked up from germline, CDR1 is ENHRY and CDR2 is SYGVKD. The CDR3 DNA sequence: TGTGCCATCGCGCCCGGGACAGCTTACCAAGAGACCCAGTACTTC. It translates to CAIAPGTAYQETQYF.

The genes are TRBV24-1 and TRBJ2-3; 9 nucleotides agree with TRBD2. V shed 6 bases, J shed 5 bases, and the junction held 5 bases outside the gene matches. Germline V gene data show CDR1 as KGHDR and CDR2 as SFDVKD. The CDR3 extends over 14 amino acids. CDR3 sequence (DNA): TGTGCCACCAGTAGTAGCGGGGGCCTAGATACGCAGTATTTT. Encoded protein: CATSSSGGLDTQYF.